The TCR beta chain described here comes from a study of cytomegalovirus exposure and HLA in healthy donors. Findings of the study overall: There was a cluster of highly shared sequence variants that was likely a sequencing artifact.

The CDR3 contains 16 residues. V lost 1 base to trimming and J lost 2 bases, with 14 bases between them. Germline CDR1 is MDHEN and CDR2 is SYDVKM. In the case of this clone: Its specificity is unknown.

The PCR contained 60 Vbeta and 13 Jbeta primers. The data were produced by immunoSEQ multiplex PCR, yet TCRdb's version contains in-frame clones alone and is incomplete. In the table there are over 150,000 clones, approximately 70% of which are singletons. This receptor was identified in a middle-aged woman in good health and CMV-seropositive. The genes are TRBV28 and TRBJ1-1; D might be TRBD1 (5 bases). The sequencing sample was made of PBMCs. CDR3 bases: TGTGCCAGCAGTTTATTGGAAGTGGGGGGAAACACTGAAGCTTTCTTT. It specifies CASSLLEVGGNTEAFF.